These T cell receptor beta chains were read from a single sample in a study of graft-versus-host responses after intestinal transplantation. Libraries were prepared by immunoSEQ multiplex PCR; TCRdb keeps only in-frame clonotypes and omits some of them. The table records 65,000 to 90,000 clones, around 90% of them present only once. What these receptors recognize is not known. The sample consisted of unstimulated CD8+ T cells sorted from spleen or lymph node cells, taken before transplant. These receptors were collected from a human donor who was the organ donor for an intestinal transplant. Both conserved end residues are part of each CDR3. D genes are given only for firm matches. The size entry is marked missing in some rows and otherwise reads once, few, many or a size class.

d_call: NA; clone_size: NA; j_call: TRBJ1-2; v_call: TRBV5-6; cdr3_aa: CASRLSGQVHSYTF; cdr3_nt: TGTGCCAGCAGGCTTAGCGGCCAAGTCCATAGCTACACCTTC
d_call: NA; clone_size: NA; j_call: TRBJ1-1; v_call: TRBV15; cdr3_aa: CATSRDSRVTEAFF; cdr3_nt: TGTGCCACCAGCAGAGATAGTCGGGTCACTGAAGCTTTCTTT
d_call: NA; clone_size: NA; j_call: TRBJ1-1; v_call: TRBV7-9; cdr3_aa: CASSSGLATEAFF; cdr3_nt: TGTGCCAGCAGCTCCGGATTAGCCACTGAAGCTTTCTTT
d_call: TRBD2; clone_size: NA; j_call: TRBJ2-5; v_call: TRBV2; cdr3_aa: CASTRGLAGEETQYF; cdr3_nt: TGTGCCAGCACAAGGGGACTAGCGGGGGAAGAGACCCAGTACTTC
d_call: NA; clone_size: NA; j_call: TRBJ2-3; v_call: TRBV7-7; cdr3_aa: CASSLVGGTDTQYF; cdr3_nt: TGTGCTAGCAGCTTAGTGGGGGGTACAGATACGCAGTATTTT
d_call: TRBD2; clone_size: NA; j_call: TRBJ2-5; v_call: TRBV9; cdr3_aa: CASSSGTSGETQYF; cdr3_nt: TGTGCCAGCAGCTCGGGGACTAGCGGAGAGACCCAGTACTTC
d_call: TRBD1; clone_size: once; j_call: TRBJ1-2; v_call: TRBV27; cdr3_aa: CASSSPRDRGVYGYTF; cdr3_nt: TGTGCCAGCAGTAGTCCCCGGGACAGGGGGGTATACGGCTACACCTTC
d_call: NA; clone_size: NA; j_call: TRBJ1-2; v_call: TRBV19; cdr3_aa: CASSVGLRGYTF; cdr3_nt: TGTGCCAGTAGTGTAGGGTTGCGCGGCTACACCTTC
d_call: NA; clone_size: NA; j_call: TRBJ2-3; v_call: TRBV7-2; cdr3_aa: CASSPSSQAYTDTQYF; cdr3_nt: TGTGCCAGCAGCCCCAGTTCCCAGGCCTACACAGATACGCAGTATTTT
d_call: NA; clone_size: NA; j_call: TRBJ2-7; v_call: TRBV5-6; cdr3_aa: CASSAGLAYEQYF; cdr3_nt: TGTGCCAGCAGCGCAGGGTTGGCATACGAGCAGTACTTC
d_call: TRBD1; clone_size: NA; j_call: TRBJ1-2; v_call: TRBV4-1; cdr3_aa: CASSQEGQGGPNGYTF; cdr3_nt: TGCGCCAGCAGCCAAGAAGGACAGGGGGGGCCCAATGGCTACACCTTC
d_call: NA; clone_size: NA; j_call: TRBJ2-2; v_call: TRBV7-2; cdr3_aa: CASSLVTGNTGELFF; cdr3_nt: TGTGCCAGCAGCTTAGTGACAGGGAACACCGGGGAGCTGTTTTTT
d_call: NA; clone_size: NA; j_call: TRBJ2-1; v_call: TRBV23-1; cdr3_aa: CASSQSDTPSLYCSYNEQFF; cdr3_nt: TGCGCCAGCAGTCAATCGGACACCCCCTCTTTATATTGCTCCTACAATGAGCAGTTCTTC
d_call: TRBD2; clone_size: NA; j_call: TRBJ2-1; v_call: TRBV7-9; cdr3_aa: CASSLPGGPYNEQFF; cdr3_nt: TGTGCCAGCAGCTTACCGGGGGGACCATACAATGAGCAGTTCTTC
d_call: TRBD2; clone_size: NA; j_call: TRBJ2-3; v_call: TRBV9; cdr3_aa: CASSLGTSKRTDTQYF; cdr3_nt: TGTGCCAGCAGCTTGGGGACTAGCAAACGCACAGATACGCAGTATTTT
d_call: NA; clone_size: NA; j_call: TRBJ1-1; v_call: TRBV27; cdr3_aa: CASSFLGANTEAFF; cdr3_nt: TGTGCCAGCAGTTTTTTGGGGGCAAACACTGAAGCTTTCTTT
d_call: NA; clone_size: NA; j_call: TRBJ1-1; v_call: TRBV28; cdr3_aa: CASRVLGGLNTEAFF; cdr3_nt: TGTGCCAGCAGAGTCCTAGGGGGATTGAACACTGAAGCTTTCTTT
d_call: NA; clone_size: NA; j_call: TRBJ1-4; v_call: TRBV4-1; cdr3_aa: CASSPLSMREKLFF; cdr3_nt: TGCGCCAGCAGCCCCTTATCGATGCGTGAAAAACTGTTTTTT
d_call: TRBD2; clone_size: NA; j_call: TRBJ2-3; v_call: TRBV28; cdr3_aa: CASSFRGGTDTQYF; cdr3_nt: TGTGCCAGCAGTTTCCGGGGGGGCACAGATACGCAGTATTTT
d_call: TRBD2; clone_size: NA; j_call: TRBJ2-2; v_call: TRBV5-4; cdr3_aa: CASSSPSSGGAGELFF; cdr3_nt: TGTGCCAGCAGCTCTCCCTCTAGCGGGGGGGCCGGGGAGCTGTTTTTT
d_call: NA; clone_size: NA; j_call: TRBJ2-7; v_call: TRBV4-2; cdr3_aa: CASSQEGASGYEQYF; cdr3_nt: TGTGCCAGCAGCCAGGAGGGGGCTAGCGGGTACGAGCAGTACTTC
d_call: TRBD1; clone_size: NA; j_call: TRBJ1-6; v_call: TRBV11-2; cdr3_aa: CASSLSGTGSYNSPLHF; cdr3_nt: TGTGCCAGCAGCTTGTCCGGGACAGGCTCCTATAATTCACCCCTCCACTTT
d_call: TRBD1; clone_size: NA; j_call: TRBJ2-7; v_call: TRBV18; cdr3_aa: CASSPDQGAHYEQYF; cdr3_nt: TGTGCCAGCTCACCAGACCAGGGGGCCCACTACGAGCAGTACTTC
d_call: TRBD1; clone_size: NA; j_call: TRBJ2-7; v_call: TRBV9; cdr3_aa: CASSVEGAAYEQYF; cdr3_nt: TGTGCCAGCAGCGTAGAGGGGGCTGCCTACGAGCAGTACTTC
d_call: NA; clone_size: NA; j_call: TRBJ2-7; v_call: TRBV7-3; cdr3_aa: CASSSTGGAAEQYF; cdr3_nt: TGTGCCAGCAGCTCCACCGGAGGGGCCGCCGAGCAGTACTTC
d_call: NA; clone_size: NA; j_call: TRBJ2-3; v_call: TRBV4-2; cdr3_aa: CASSDRTDTQYF; cdr3_nt: TGTGCCAGCAGCGACAGGACAGATACGCAGTATTTT
d_call: TRBD2; clone_size: NA; j_call: TRBJ2-5; v_call: TRBV9; cdr3_aa: CASSPRLAGGLQETQYF; cdr3_nt: TGTGCCAGCAGCCCTAGACTAGCGGGGGGGCTACAGGAGACCCAGTACTTC
d_call: TRBD2; clone_size: NA; j_call: TRBJ2-3; v_call: TRBV6-5; cdr3_aa: CASSPYTSGPPQYF; cdr3_nt: TGTGCCAGCAGTCCCTACACTAGCGGTCCACCGCAGTATTTT
d_call: NA; clone_size: once; j_call: TRBJ2-7; v_call: TRBV7-9; cdr3_aa: CASSATSTRAYEQYF; cdr3_nt: TGTGCCAGCAGCGCAACCTCAACTAGAGCCTACGAGCAGTACTTC
d_call: NA; clone_size: NA; j_call: TRBJ1-2; v_call: TRBV9; cdr3_aa: CASSPTGTNYGYTF; cdr3_nt: TGTGCCAGCAGCCCTACAGGAACTAACTATGGCTACACCTTC